Each of the 14 T cell receptor beta chains below was sequenced from the same sample in a study of human T cells and chemical hapten exposure. One entry per CDR3 protein, called by TCRdb with MiXCR from the 5' RACE reads. Among about 81,000 distinct CDR3 sequences listed, 15% to 20% were seen once. It was unfractionated whole blood from which total RNA was extracted. These receptors came from a female donor in good health.

The chain uses TRBV28 and TRBJ2-2; D possibly corresponds to TRBD2 (5 bases). CDR3 length: 12 amino acids. CDR1 and CDR2 (germline): MDHEN, SYDVKM. The ends were cut back, 8 bases at V and 6 bases at J, with 10 bases in the middle. The CDR3 sequence is CASREGPGELFF. DNA for the CDR3: TGTGCCAGCCGCGAGGGTCCCGGGGAGCTGTTTTTT.

For the CDR3, the DNA is TGTGCCAGCAGCCAAGCAGAAAGGGGACGGGACACTGAAGCTTTCTTT. It yields the protein CASSQAERGRDTEAFF. This chain uses TRBV3-1 with TRBJ1-1; tentative D call: TRBD1 (5 bases). Trimming removed 1 base from V and 3 bases from J, with 15 bases in between. From germline, CDR1 is LGHDT and CDR2 YNNKEL (reference sequence). This CDR3 has 16 amino acids.

The rearrangement uses TRBV7-9 and TRBJ2-5, with no clear D. The CDR3 has 14 amino acids. Trimming removed 2 bases from V and 4 bases from J, with 11 bases in between. Germline values: CDR1 SEHNR, CDR2 FQNEAQ (reference sequence). The chain's CDR3 is CASSLMAGGETQYF. The CDR3 bases are TGTGCCAGCAGCTTAATGGCTGGTGGAGAGACCCAGTACTTC.

The table lists this clonotype with many counts. This chain links TRBV10-3 with TRBJ2-3, with 10 bases aligning to TRBD2. V lost 4 bases, J lost 1 base, and 8 bases stayed unmatched. This CDR3 is 17 amino acids long. CDR1 ENHRY and CDR2 SYGVKD come from the germline V gene. The CDR3 spells CAISGLAGAAGTDTQYF. The CDR3, as DNA: TGTGCCATCAGTGGGCTAGCGGGAGCAGCTGGCACAGATACGCAGTATTTT.

CDR3 amino acids: CAWSKRRLAQLSYEQYF. The CDR3 nucleotides are TGTGCCTGGAGCAAACGCCGCCTGGCCCAACTGTCCTACGAGCAGTACTTC. The V call is TRBV30, the J call TRBJ2-7; unclear D gene. Between the trimmed V and J ends, which lost 3 bases and 1 base, there was a span of 22 bases. The CDR3 runs 17 residues. Germline loops: CDR1 GTSNPN, CDR2 SVGIG (reference sequence).

The V gene is TRBV5-1, the J gene TRBJ1-1, with a possible D match to TRBD1 (5 bases). CDR3 length: 14 amino acids. With 4 bases removed from V and 0 bases from J, the gap between germline ends came to 10 bases. Germline V lookup: CDR1 SGHRS, CDR2 YFSETQ. CDR3 sequence: CASSAQAMNTEAFF. For the CDR3, the DNA is TGCGCCAGCAGCGCACAGGCAATGAACACTGAAGCTTTCTTT.

V gene TRBV7-2 combines with J gene TRBJ2-1; 7 bases are shared with TRBD2. Germline CDR1 is SGHTA and CDR2 is FQGNSA. Trimming cost V 3 bases and J 8 bases; bases outside gene matches: 10. The CDR3 loop spans 15 amino acids. The CDR3 coding sequence is TGTGCCAGCAGCTTTGGGGGGGGACCTGGGGATGAGCAGTTCTTC. Protein product: CASSFGGGPGDEQFF.

The chain uses TRBV12-3 or TRBV12-4 and TRBJ1-3; possibly TRBD1 for D (6 bases). The CDR3 runs 14 residues. The V end lost 6 bases, the J end lost 4 bases, and 13 bases lay between the germline ends. CDR3 DNA: TGTGCCAGCAGCCCGACAGGTCGAGGAAACACCATATATTTT. It codes for CASSPTGRGNTIYF.

The J gene is TRBJ1-1, the V gene TRBV7-9; D perhaps matches TRBD1 (5 bases). Deletions cut 6 bases from V and 6 bases from J, with 8 bases between. CDR1 and CDR2 from the germline V gene are SEHNR and FQNEAQ (reference sequence). The CDR3 length is 11 residues. The CDR3 loop reads CASRQGAEAFF. The DNA of the CDR3 is TGTGCCAGCAGGCAGGGCGCTGAAGCTTTCTTT. The full variable domain, in which reference TRBV7-9 and TRBJ1-1 provide the parts outside the CDR3, is DTGVSQNPRHKITKRGQNVTFRCDPISEHNRLYWYRQTLGQGPEFLTYFQNEAQLEKSRLLSDRFSAERPKGSFSTLEIQRTEQGDSAMYLCASRQGAEAFFGQGTRLTVV.

At least ten counts were recorded for this clonotype. The chain links TRBV6-5 to TRBJ2-3, with 8 nucleotides matching TRBD1. V was clipped by 4 bases and J by 1 base; unmatched bases: 4. This CDR3 spans 15 amino acids. CDR1 and CDR2 (germline): MNHEY, SVGAGI. The CDR3 sequence: CASSSGGIGTDTQYF. CDR3 bases: TGTGCCAGCAGTTCAGGGGGCATTGGCACAGATACGCAGTATTTT.

This clonotype was seen more than once but under ten times. The chain joins TRBV12-3 or TRBV12-4 to TRBJ2-4; TRBD2 aligns across 12 bases. The V gene end was trimmed by 5 bases and the J gene end by 7 bases; junction bases not matched to a gene: 0. CDR3 length equals 13 residues. The CDR3 DNA sequence: TGTGCCAGCAGTACTAGCGGGAGGAACATTCAGTACTTC. Encoded protein: CASSTSGRNIQYF.

The chain uses TRBV20-1 and TRBJ1-2, with TRBD1 matching over 7 bases. V lost 6 bases to trimming and J lost 4 bases; unmatched junction nucleotides: 11. From germline, CDR1 is DFQATT and CDR2 SNEGSKA (reference sequence). This CDR3 region has 14 residues. CDR3 bases: TGCAGTGCGCGTGGAAGGGGGCAGAGCTATGGCTACACCTTC. This codes for CSARGRGQSYGYTF.

This clonotype occurred a few times. V and J are TRBV14 and TRBJ2-3; D perhaps matches TRBD2 (5 bases). Trimming pared 4 bases from V and 8 bases from J, leaving 13 bases between. The CDR3 contains 13 residues. Germline CDR1 is SGHDN and CDR2 is FVKESK. The CDR3 nucleotides are TGTGCCAGCAGCCTAGCGCCCATTTTTACGCAGTATTTT. It specifies CASSLAPIFTQYF.

The chain is built from TRBV29-1 and TRBJ2-3, with TRBD1 identical over 9 bases. V trimming: 8 bases; J trimming: 1 base; junction bases outside the gene matches: 1. Per the germline V gene, CDR1 is SQVTM and CDR2 is ANQGSEA. CDR3 size: 12 residues. The CDR3 sequence: CSWDRGTDTQYF. The CDR3, as DNA: TGCAGCTGGGACAGGGGCACAGATACGCAGTATTTT.